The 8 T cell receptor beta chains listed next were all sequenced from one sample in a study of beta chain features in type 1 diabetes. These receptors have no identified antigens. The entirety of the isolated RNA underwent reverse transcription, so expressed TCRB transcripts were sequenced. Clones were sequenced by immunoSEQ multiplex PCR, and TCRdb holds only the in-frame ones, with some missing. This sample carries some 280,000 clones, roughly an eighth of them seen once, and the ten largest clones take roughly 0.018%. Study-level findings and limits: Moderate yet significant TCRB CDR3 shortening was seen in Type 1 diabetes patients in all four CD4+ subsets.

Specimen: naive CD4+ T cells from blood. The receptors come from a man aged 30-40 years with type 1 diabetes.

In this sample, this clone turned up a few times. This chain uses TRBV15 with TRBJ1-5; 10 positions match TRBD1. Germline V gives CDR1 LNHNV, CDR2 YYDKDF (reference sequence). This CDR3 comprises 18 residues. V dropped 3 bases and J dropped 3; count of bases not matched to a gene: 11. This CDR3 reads CATSSADRGSGFNQPQHF. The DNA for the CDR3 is TGTGCCACCAGCAGTGCGGACAGGGGGAGTGGATTCAATCAGCCCCAGCATTTT.

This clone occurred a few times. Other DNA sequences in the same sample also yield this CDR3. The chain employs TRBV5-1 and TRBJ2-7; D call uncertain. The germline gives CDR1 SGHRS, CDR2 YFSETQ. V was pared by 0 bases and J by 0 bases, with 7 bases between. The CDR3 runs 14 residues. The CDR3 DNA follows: TGCGCCAGCAGCTTGGATCCGAGCTCCTACGAGCAGTACTTC. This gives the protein CASSLDPSSYEQYF.

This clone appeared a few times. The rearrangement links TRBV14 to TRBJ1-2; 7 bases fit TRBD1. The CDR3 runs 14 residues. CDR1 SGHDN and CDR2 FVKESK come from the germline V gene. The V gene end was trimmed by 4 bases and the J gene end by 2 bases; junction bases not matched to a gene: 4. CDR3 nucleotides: TGTGCCAGCAGCCGCGAACAGGGGAACTATGGCTACACCTTC. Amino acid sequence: CASSREQGNYGYTF.

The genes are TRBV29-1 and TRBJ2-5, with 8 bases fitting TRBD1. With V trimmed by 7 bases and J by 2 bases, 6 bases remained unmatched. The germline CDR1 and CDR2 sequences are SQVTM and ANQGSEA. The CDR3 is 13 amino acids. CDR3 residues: CSGGTGLQETQYF. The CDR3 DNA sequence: TGCAGCGGTGGGACAGGCTTACAAGAGACCCAGTACTTC.

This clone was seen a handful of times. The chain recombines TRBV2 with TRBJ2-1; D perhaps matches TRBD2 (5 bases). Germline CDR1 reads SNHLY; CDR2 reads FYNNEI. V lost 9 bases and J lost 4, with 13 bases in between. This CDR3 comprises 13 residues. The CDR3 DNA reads TGTGCCAGTGGACTCACCCGATACAATGAGCAGTTCTTC. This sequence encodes CASGLTRYNEQFF.

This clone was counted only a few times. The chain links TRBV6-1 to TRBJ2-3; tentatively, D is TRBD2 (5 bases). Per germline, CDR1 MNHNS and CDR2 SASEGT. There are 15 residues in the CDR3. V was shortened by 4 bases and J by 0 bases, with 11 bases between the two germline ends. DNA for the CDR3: TGTGCCAGCAGTGGGACGAGGACTAGCACAGATACGCAGTATTTT. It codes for CASSGTRTSTDTQYF.

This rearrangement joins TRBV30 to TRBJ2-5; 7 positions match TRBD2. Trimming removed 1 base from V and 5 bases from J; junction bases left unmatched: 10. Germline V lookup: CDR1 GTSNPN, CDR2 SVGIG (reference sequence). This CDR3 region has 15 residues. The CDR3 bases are TGTGCCTGGAGTGGTGACCTCACCGGGGGGGAGACCCAGTACTTC. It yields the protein CAWSGDLTGGETQYF.

CDR3 region: CASTPQSRGLNTEAFF. CDR3 coding DNA: TGTGCCAGCACCCCCCAATCCAGGGGCTTGAACACTGAAGCTTTCTTT. V is TRBV2 and J is TRBJ1-1; D is possibly TRBD1 (6 bases). Germline V lookup: CDR1 SNHLY, CDR2 FYNNEI. Trimming cost V 7 bases and J 0 bases, with 18 bases left between them. The CDR3 sequence is 16 residues long.